A single sample gave rise to the 9 T cell receptor beta chains below, sequenced in a study of shared clonotypes between healthy human individuals. The data were produced by immunoSEQ multiplex PCR, yet TCRdb's version contains in-frame clones alone and is incomplete. The sample consists of 2 million to 2.5 million clones, more than 85% of them appearing once. Sequenced input: naive CD4+ T cells from PBMCs. Subset: CD45RA+ positively selected. Receptors originate from a man in his late teens or twenties in good health. Some clones in this sample may be carry-over from other donors' samples.

The J gene is TRBJ2-1, the V gene TRBV7-9, with D possibly TRBD2 on 6 matching bases. Trimming removed 5 bases from V and 12 bases from J, with 20 bases in between. From germline, CDR1 is SEHNR and CDR2 FQNEAQ (reference sequence). This CDR3 has 14 amino acids. The CDR3 sequence: CASSPGTQSPAQFF. The CDR3 nucleotides read TGTGCCAGCAGCCCCGGGACTCAAAGTCCGGCGCAGTTCTTC.

To note about this clone: At the DNA level, this CDR3 is encoded by other sequences in the same sample as well. The chain carries TRBV27 and TRBJ2-7, with D tentatively TRBD1 (6 bases). The CDR3 is made up of 15 amino acids. V lost 3 bases, J lost 2 bases, and 14 bases lay in between. CDR1 MNHEY and CDR2 SMNVEV come from the germline V gene (reference sequence). CDR3 in DNA: TGTGCCAGCAGTTTCTCCGGCAGGGGCCCCTACGAGCAGTACTTC. Its translation: CASSFSGRGPYEQYF.

The chain links TRBV19 to TRBJ2-7, with D possibly TRBD1 on 6 matching bases. Trimming cost V 8 bases and J 3 bases, with 11 bases left between them. Germline V CDR1 and CDR2: LNHDA, SQIVND (reference sequence). The CDR3 totals 12 residues. Written as DNA, the CDR3 is TGTGCCAGTGGAAGGGGGATCTACGAGCAGTACTTC. It specifies CASGRGIYEQYF.

This sequence joins TRBV4-1 and TRBJ1-4, with D tentatively TRBD1 (6 bases). The CDR3 totals 15 residues. CDR1 and CDR2 from the germline V gene are MGHRA and YSYEKL. Trimming shortened V by 3 bases and J by 6 bases, and 14 bases separated the two germline ends. The CDR3 reads CASSHLTGTDEKLFF. As DNA, the CDR3 is TGCGCCAGCAGCCACCTCACAGGGACCGATGAAAAACTGTTTTTT.

This chain uses TRBV4-2 with TRBJ2-3; 15 nucleotides match TRBD2. The CDR3 is 16 amino acids. V lost 4 bases, J lost 4 bases, and 3 bases stayed unmatched. Germline V gives CDR1 LGHNA, CDR2 YNFKEQ. CDR3 protein: CASSLGLAGGADTQYF. CDR3 in DNA: TGTGCCAGCAGCCTGGGACTAGCGGGAGGAGCAGATACGCAGTATTTT.

This chain connects TRBV18 to TRBJ1-5; possible D gene TRBD1, 5 bases. The V end lost 6 bases, the J end lost 3 bases, and 18 bases lay between the germline ends. Germline assignment: CDR1 KGHSH and CDR2 LQKENI. This CDR3 spans 16 amino acids. The DNA of the CDR3 is TGTGCCAGCTCCCCTGATTTTATACAGGACAATCAGCCCCAGCATTTT. Encoded protein: CASSPDFIQDNQPQHF.

This chain joins TRBV11-2 and TRBJ1-3; D perhaps matches TRBD1 (5 bases). The V and J ends lost 3 bases and 2 bases respectively, with 17 bases between them. Germline V gene lookup returns CDR1 SGHAT and CDR2 FQNNGV. This CDR3 has 17 residues. CDR3: CASSLDTGRGTGNTIYF. CDR3 DNA sequence: TGTGCCAGCAGCTTGGACACCGGTCGTGGGACTGGAAACACCATATATTTT.

In its sample, this clone was seen once. The V gene is TRBV5-1, the J gene TRBJ1-5; 7 bases map to TRBD1. Germline assignment: CDR1 SGHRS and CDR2 YFSETQ. The CDR3 totals 14 residues. After removal of 5 bases from V and 2 bases from J, the junction contained 4 bases not matched to a gene. In nucleotides, the CDR3 is TGCGCCAGCAGGAGACAGGGAGGCAATCAGCCCCAGCATTTT. Protein sequence: CASRRQGGNQPQHF.

The genes are TRBV18 and TRBJ1-4; no clear D gene. The V end lost 1 base, the J end lost 4 bases, and 7 bases lay between the germline ends. The CDR3 contains 14 residues. Germline values: CDR1 KGHSH, CDR2 LQKENI. This chain's CDR3 is CASSPRRYNEKLFF. In nucleotides, the CDR3 is TGTGCCAGCTCACCACGGCGGTATAATGAAAAACTGTTTTTT.